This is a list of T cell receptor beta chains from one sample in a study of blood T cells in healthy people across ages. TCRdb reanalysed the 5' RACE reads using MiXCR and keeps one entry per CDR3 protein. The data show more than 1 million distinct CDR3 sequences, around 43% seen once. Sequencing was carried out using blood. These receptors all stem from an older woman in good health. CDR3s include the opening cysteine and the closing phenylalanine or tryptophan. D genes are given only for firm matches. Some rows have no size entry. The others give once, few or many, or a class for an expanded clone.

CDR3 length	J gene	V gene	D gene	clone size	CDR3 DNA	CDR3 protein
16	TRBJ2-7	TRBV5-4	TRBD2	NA	TGTGCCAGCAGGGGAGGAACCGGGACTAGCGGCTACGAGCAGTACTTC	CASRGGTGTSGYEQYF
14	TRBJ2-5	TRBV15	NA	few	TGTGCCACCAGCAGAGGGGGGGGCATTGAGACCCAGTACTTC	CATSRGGGIETQYF
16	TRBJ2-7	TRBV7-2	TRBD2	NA	TGTGCCAGCAGCTTAACCCGGGGGGGGAACACCTACGAGCAGTACTTC	CASSLTRGGNTYEQYF
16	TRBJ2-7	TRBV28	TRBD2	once	TGTGCCAGCAGTCTACCAGGAGGGACTACCTACAATGAGCAGTACTTC	CASSLPGGTTYNEQYF
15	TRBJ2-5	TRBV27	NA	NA	TGTGCCAGCACCCCCAGGGGTTCCAGGGGAGAGACCCAGTACTTC	CASTPRGSRGETQYF
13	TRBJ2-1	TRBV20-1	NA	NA	TGCAGTGCTAGAGGACTAGGTGCAGGTGAGCAGTTCTTC	CSARGLGAGEQFF
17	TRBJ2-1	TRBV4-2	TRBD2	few	TGTGCCAGCAGCCAAGAGGGTAGCGGGAGCTCCTACAATGAGCAGTTCTTC	CASSQEGSGSSYNEQFF
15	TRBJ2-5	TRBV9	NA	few	TGTGCCAACCGCCGCATGTCGGAGAGGTCCAATGAGCAGTACTTC	CANRRMSERSNEQYF
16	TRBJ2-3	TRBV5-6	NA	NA	TGTGCCAGCAGCCCCCGACGGAAATCGGGTACAGATACGCAGTATTTT	CASSPRRKSGTDTQYF
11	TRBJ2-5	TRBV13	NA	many	TGTGCCAGCAGCTTTGAAGAGACCCAGTACTTC	CASSFEETQYF
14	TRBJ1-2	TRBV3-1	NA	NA	TGTGCCAGCAGCCACAGGAGTGGGGCCTATGGCTACACCTTC	CASSHRSGAYGYTF
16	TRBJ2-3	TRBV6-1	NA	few	TGTGCCAGCAGTGAATGGGGGGCGGGGGGCACAGATACGCAGTATTTT	CASSEWGAGGTDTQYF
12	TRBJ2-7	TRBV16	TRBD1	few	TGTGCCAGCGCCCAGGGGGCCCCCGAGCAGTACTTC	CASAQGAPEQYF
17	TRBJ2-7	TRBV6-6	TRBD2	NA	TGTGCCAGCAGTTACCCAGGACTAGCGAGCGGGAGTGGCGAGCAGTACTTC	CASSYPGLASGSGEQYF
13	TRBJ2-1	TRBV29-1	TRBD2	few	TGCAGCGTTGACCCACTAGCGGGAGTAGGGCAGTTCTTC	CSVDPLAGVGQFF
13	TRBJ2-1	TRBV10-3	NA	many	TGTGCCATCAGTGTCGGACGGGAAAATGAGCAGTTCTTC	CAISVGRENEQFF
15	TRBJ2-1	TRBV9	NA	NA	TGTGCCAGCAGCCAAGGTCCTCTTAACTACAATGAGCAGTTCTTC	CASSQGPLNYNEQFF
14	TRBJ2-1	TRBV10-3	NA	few	TGTGCCATCAGTGAGCCGAACGGGTCAAATGAGCAGTTCTTC	CAISEPNGSNEQFF
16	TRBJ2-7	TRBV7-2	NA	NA	TGTGCCAGCAGCTTAGCGTGGGAGCGGTCCTCCTACGAGCAGTACTTC	CASSLAWERSSYEQYF
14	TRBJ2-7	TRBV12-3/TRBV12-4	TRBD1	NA	TGTGCCAGCAGCTACGGGACAGGGAAGAACGAGCAGTACTTC	CASSYGTGKNEQYF
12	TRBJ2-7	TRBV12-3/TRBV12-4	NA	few	TGTGCCAGCAGTTTTTCGCTTGACGAGCAGTACTTC	CASSFSLDEQYF
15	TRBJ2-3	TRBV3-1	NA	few	TGTGCCAGCAGCCAAGTCCCGGGAGTAGGAGATACGCAGTATTTT	CASSQVPGVGDTQYF
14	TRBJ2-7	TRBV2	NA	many	TGTGCCAGCACACTAGTCTACAGGAGCTACGAGCAGTACTTC	CASTLVYRSYEQYF
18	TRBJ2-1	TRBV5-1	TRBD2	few	TGCGCCAGCAGCTTGCCTAGCGGGAGGGTAAACTCCTACAATGAGCAGTTCTTC	CASSLPSGRVNSYNEQFF
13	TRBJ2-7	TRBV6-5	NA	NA	TGTGCCAGCAGGCCACAGGGGAGGGACGAGCAGTACTTC	CASRPQGRDEQYF
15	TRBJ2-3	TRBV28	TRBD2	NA	TGTGCCAACATCTCGGGGGGAGGGATACCAGATACGCAGTATTTT	CANISGGGIPDTQYF